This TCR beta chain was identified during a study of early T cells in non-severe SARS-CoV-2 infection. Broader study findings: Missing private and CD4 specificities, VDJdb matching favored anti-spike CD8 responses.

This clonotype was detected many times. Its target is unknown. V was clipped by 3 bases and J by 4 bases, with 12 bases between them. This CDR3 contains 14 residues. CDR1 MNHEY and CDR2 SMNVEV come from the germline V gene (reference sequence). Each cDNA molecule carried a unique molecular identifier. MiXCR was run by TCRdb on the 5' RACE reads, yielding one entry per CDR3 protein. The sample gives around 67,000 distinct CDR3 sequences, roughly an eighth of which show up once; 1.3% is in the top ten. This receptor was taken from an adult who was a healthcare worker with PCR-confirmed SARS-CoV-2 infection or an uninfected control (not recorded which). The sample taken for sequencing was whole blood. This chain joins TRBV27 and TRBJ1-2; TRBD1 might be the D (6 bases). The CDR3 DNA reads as TGTGCCAGCAGTTTTGCACAGGGCTTCTATGGCTACACCTTC. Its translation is CASSFAQGFYGYTF.